This is a list of T cell receptor beta chains from one sample in a study of T cell repertoires and HLA-DP antigens. The protocol was immunoSEQ multiplex PCR, while the TCRdb copy is restricted to in-frame clones and leaves out a portion. The sample includes around 70,000 clones, around 80% of them seen just once. These receptors are not linked to any known antigen. Sequencing was performed on CD4+ T cells from PBMCs. These receptors were taken from a man in his fifties or sixties in good health and CMV-seronegative. The CDR3 runs from the conserved cysteine through the conserved F or W. Fields, in order: V gene, clone size, J gene, D gene, CDR3 DNA, CDR3 protein. The D gene is left open where the match is weak. Expanded clones get a size class; other rows say once, few or many, or leave the size out.

V: TRBV15
size: .
J: TRBJ1-3
D: TRBD1
DNA: TGTGCCACCAGCAGAGATCGCGGGACAGTAGGAAACACCATATATTTT
CDR3: CATSRDRGTVGNTIYF

V: TRBV7-2
size: .
J: TRBJ1-4
D: TRBD1
DNA: TGTGCCAGCAGCTCTTGGACAGGGGGCAATGAAAAACTGTTTTTT
CDR3: CASSSWTGGNEKLFF

V: TRBV4-3
size: once
J: TRBJ1-5
D: .
DNA: TGCGCCAGCAGCCCCTCAGGGAGCAATCAGCCCCAGCATTTT
CDR3: CASSPSGSNQPQHF

V: TRBV6-1
size: .
J: TRBJ1-4
D: .
DNA: TGTGCCAGCAGTGCAACAGGGCTTAGGAATGAAAAACTGTTTTTT
CDR3: CASSATGLRNEKLFF

V: TRBV4-3
size: .
J: TRBJ2-3
D: .
DNA: TGCGCCAGCAGCCAAGAATCGGCAGGTTCGACAGATACGCAGTATTTT
CDR3: CASSQESAGSTDTQYF

V: TRBV6-6
size: few
J: TRBJ1-3
D: .
DNA: TGTGCCAGCGGAACCGGGACACTCGGAAACACCATATATTTT
CDR3: CASGTGTLGNTIYF

V: TRBV15
size: few
J: TRBJ1-5
D: .
DNA: TGTGCCACCAGCCTCAATTCCTTAGAGAGCCAGCCCCAGCATTTT
CDR3: CATSLNSLESQPQHF

V: TRBV11-3
size: .
J: TRBJ2-1
D: .
DNA: TGTGCCAGCAGGTCGACGTCTAGAGCGAACAATGAGCAGTTCTTC
CDR3: CASRSTSRANNEQFF

V: TRBV7-8
size: .
J: TRBJ2-3
D: .
DNA: TGTGCCAGCAGCTTAGAGGCAGGAGAGGGGTTCACAGATACGCAGTATTTT
CDR3: CASSLEAGEGFTDTQYF

V: TRBV18
size: .
J: TRBJ1-5
D: TRBD1
DNA: TGTGCCAGCTCACCATTTCCAGGGGGCGACAATCAGCCCCAGCATTTT
CDR3: CASSPFPGGDNQPQHF

V: TRBV18
size: .
J: TRBJ2-3
D: .
DNA: TGTGCCACCGAGCGGGCAGACCTTCGCACAGATACGCAGTATTTT
CDR3: CATERADLRTDTQYF

V: TRBV19
size: few
J: TRBJ2-3
D: .
DNA: TGTGCCAGTAGAACAAGCGGGACAGATACGCAGTATTTT
CDR3: CASRTSGTDTQYF

V: TRBV7-2
size: .
J: TRBJ2-7
D: .
DNA: TGTGCCAGCAGCCCAAGGCGGAGCTACGAGCAGTACTTC
CDR3: CASSPRRSYEQYF

V: TRBV5-5
size: .
J: TRBJ2-3
D: TRBD2
DNA: TGTGCCAGCAGCCTCGGACTAGCGGGAGTCCGGGATACGCAGTATTTT
CDR3: CASSLGLAGVRDTQYF

V: TRBV28
size: .
J: TRBJ1-2
D: TRBD1
DNA: TGTGCCAGCAGTTTTCCGACAGGGGGCTTAGGCTACACCTTC
CDR3: CASSFPTGGLGYTF

V: TRBV9
size: .
J: TRBJ2-5
D: .
DNA: TGTGCCAGCAGCGTGGAGGTGGGTCAAGAGACCCAGTACTTC
CDR3: CASSVEVGQETQYF

V: TRBV2
size: .
J: TRBJ2-3
D: .
DNA: TGTGCCAGCAGTGAAGGGTCAGACCGCACAGATACGCAGTATTTT
CDR3: CASSEGSDRTDTQYF

V: TRBV7-9
size: .
J: TRBJ2-2
D: .
DNA: TGTGCCAGCAGCGGCGGCCTGGGACATCGCCCCGGGGAGCTGTTTTTT
CDR3: CASSGGLGHRPGELFF

V: TRBV5-1
size: once
J: TRBJ1-5
D: .
DNA: TGCGCCAGCAGTAGGGACATTAATCAGCCCCAGCATTTT
CDR3: CASSRDINQPQHF

V: TRBV30
size: .
J: TRBJ1-1
D: .
DNA: TGTGCCTGGGGGAAGGGGGGGATGAACACTGAAGCTTTCTTT
CDR3: CAWGKGGMNTEAFF

V: TRBV9
size: .
J: TRBJ2-4
D: .
DNA: TGTGCCAGCAGCGTGGGGGCCGGGACCGCGAGGGGCATTCAGTACTTC
CDR3: CASSVGAGTARGIQYF

V: TRBV2
size: .
J: TRBJ1-3
D: .
DNA: TGTGCCAGCAGTTCTCAAAACATTTACTCTGGAAACACCATATATTTT
CDR3: CASSSQNIYSGNTIYF

V: TRBV7-2
size: .
J: TRBJ1-3
D: TRBD1
DNA: TGTGCCAGCAGCCCTTCGACAGGGTCCGGAAACACCATATATTTT
CDR3: CASSPSTGSGNTIYF

V: TRBV15
size: .
J: TRBJ2-2
D: TRBD1
DNA: TGTGCCACCAACCCGGGACAGGGGGGATTAAACACCGGGGAGCTGTTTTTT
CDR3: CATNPGQGGLNTGELFF

V: TRBV20-1
size: .
J: TRBJ1-2
D: .
DNA: TGCAGTGCTACCCCGCACTATGGCTACACCTTC
CDR3: CSATPHYGYTF

V: TRBV6-1
size: few
J: TRBJ2-7
D: TRBD2
DNA: TGTGCCAGCAGTGCTCGACTAGCGGGGGAATGGTACGAGCAGTACTTC
CDR3: CASSARLAGEWYEQYF

V: TRBV2
size: .
J: TRBJ1-1
D: .
DNA: TGTGCCAGCAAGGGGGAGATGAACACTGAAGCTTTCTTT
CDR3: CASKGEMNTEAFF

V: TRBV6-6
size: .
J: TRBJ2-7
D: TRBD2
DNA: TGTGCCAGCAGTCCTACGCGGGGGGCCTCCTACGAGCAGTACTTC
CDR3: CASSPTRGASYEQYF

V: TRBV19
size: .
J: TRBJ1-4
D: .
DNA: TGTGCCAGTAGCCCGAGGGGCTCAACTAATGAAAAACTGTTTTTT
CDR3: CASSPRGSTNEKLFF

V: TRBV6-5
size: .
J: TRBJ2-1
D: .
DNA: TGTGCCAGCAGTTACTCGGGGGATGAGCAGTTCTTC
CDR3: CASSYSGDEQFF

V: TRBV6-5
size: .
J: TRBJ1-6
D: .
DNA: TGTGCCAGCAGTCCCGGGAGAGCTTCACCCCTCCACTTT
CDR3: CASSPGRASPLHF

V: TRBV27
size: .
J: TRBJ2-1
D: TRBD1
DNA: TGTGCCAGCAGTCCCCCGGGAAGGGGGCGCTCCAATGAGCAGTTCTTC
CDR3: CASSPPGRGRSNEQFF

V: TRBV10-3
size: .
J: TRBJ2-3
D: .
DNA: TGTGCCATCAGTGAGAGGGGGGGACACACAGATACGCAGTATTTT
CDR3: CAISERGGHTDTQYF

V: TRBV5-3
size: .
J: TRBJ1-1
D: .
DNA: TGTGCCAGCACTTACCGGGGGGCGAGCACTGAAGCTTTCTTT
CDR3: CASTYRGASTEAFF

V: TRBV19
size: .
J: TRBJ1-3
D: .
DNA: TGTGCCAGTAGTATCGCCGGGGTTTCTGGAAACACCATATATTTT
CDR3: CASSIAGVSGNTIYF

V: TRBV4-3
size: once
J: TRBJ2-4
D: TRBD1
DNA: TGCGCCAGCAGCCAAGATACCGGGACAGGGACCCCAGAGGAAAACATTCAGTACTTC
CDR3: CASSQDTGTGTPEENIQYF

V: TRBV27
size: .
J: TRBJ2-4
D: .
DNA: TGTGCCAGCAGCGGCGGAGGGAGGCCCAAAAACATTCAGTACTTC
CDR3: CASSGGGRPKNIQYF

V: TRBV6-5
size: .
J: TRBJ1-1
D: .
DNA: TGTGCCAGCAAAAGGACGGTTAACACTGAAGCTTTCTTT
CDR3: CASKRTVNTEAFF

V: TRBV10-3
size: .
J: TRBJ2-3
D: TRBD2
DNA: TGTGCCATCAGGGATTCGGGACTAGCGGGAGCTGTAGATACGCAGTATTTT
CDR3: CAIRDSGLAGAVDTQYF

V: TRBV5-1
size: many
J: TRBJ1-2
D: .
DNA: TGCGCCAGCAGCTTGGCCGGGGAGGGCTATGGCTACACCTTC
CDR3: CASSLAGEGYGYTF

V: TRBV5-1
size: .
J: TRBJ1-1
D: TRBD1
DNA: TGCGCCAGCAGCTTCGTAAGGCAGGGGGGCACTGAAGCTTTCTTT
CDR3: CASSFVRQGGTEAFF

V: TRBV7-2
size: .
J: TRBJ2-3
D: TRBD2
DNA: TGTGCCAGCAGCCGAGGGACTAGCGGGGCCCTCATCACAGATACGCAGTATTTT
CDR3: CASSRGTSGALITDTQYF

V: TRBV27
size: .
J: TRBJ2-2
D: .
DNA: TGTGCCAGCAGGGGCGTGAGTGTCTGGACCGGGGAGCTGTTTTTT
CDR3: CASRGVSVWTGELFF

V: TRBV9
size: .
J: TRBJ2-1
D: TRBD1
DNA: TGTGCCAGCAGCGTAGGAGGACAGGGCCACAATGAGCAGTTCTTC
CDR3: CASSVGGQGHNEQFF

V: TRBV18
size: .
J: TRBJ2-1
D: TRBD2
DNA: TGTGCCAGCTCACGAAGTCCGGGACAGCCCACTCCGGGACTAGCGGGACGGCACAATGAGCAGTTCTTC
CDR3: CASSRSPGQPTPGLAGRHNEQFF

V: TRBV7-9
size: .
J: TRBJ2-5
D: .
DNA: TGTGCCAGCAGCTTTTTTCTACGGGGCGGAGAGACCCAGTACTTC
CDR3: CASSFFLRGGETQYF

V: TRBV15
size: few
J: TRBJ2-5
D: .
DNA: TGTGCCACCAGCAGAGATGGCGCCAGAGAAGAGACCCAGTACTTC
CDR3: CATSRDGAREETQYF

V: TRBV7-3
size: .
J: TRBJ1-6
D: .
DNA: TGTGCCAGCAGCTTAACCTCTGCGGGGGCAGGTTCACCCCTCCACTTT
CDR3: CASSLTSAGAGSPLHF

V: TRBV5-1
size: .
J: TRBJ2-1
D: TRBD2
DNA: TGCGCCAGCAGCTTGGAAAGCGGGGGGTACAATGAGCAGTTCTTC
CDR3: CASSLESGGYNEQFF

V: TRBV28
size: .
J: TRBJ2-6
D: .
DNA: TGTGCCAGCAGCAGCCCGGGGGAGACTGGGGCCAACGTCCTGACTTTC
CDR3: CASSSPGETGANVLTF

V: TRBV7-9
size: .
J: TRBJ2-3
D: .
DNA: TGTGCCAGCAGCTTTGGTGGACAATATAGCACAGATACGCAGTATTTT
CDR3: CASSFGGQYSTDTQYF

V: TRBV18
size: .
J: TRBJ1-2
D: .
DNA: TGTGCCAGCTCACCATCACAGGAGAAGCCCTATGGCTACACCTTC
CDR3: CASSPSQEKPYGYTF

V: TRBV19
size: .
J: TRBJ1-1
D: .
DNA: TGTGCCAGTAGTTCCTGGACTACCCTGAACACTGAAGCTTTCTTT
CDR3: CASSSWTTLNTEAFF